Included here is one T cell receptor (beta chain) sequence, with context. Per the authors' pipeline: The assay estimated nucleated cells by amplifying reference gene primers. The method was immunoSEQ multiplex PCR; TCRdb's version includes in-frame clones alone and lacks a portion of them. Clone size and V and J calls were adopted from that table, with D and trimming inferred from the DNA. The sample lists around 61,000 clones; roughly 89% were seen once. These data belong to a study of blood T cell repertoires in COVID-19. Study details: Samples representing acute and convalescent COVID-19 were sourced from the United States, Italy and Spain.

CDR1 and CDR2 from the germline V gene are MNHEY and SVGAGI. V trimming: 2 bases; J trimming: 7 bases; junction bases outside the gene matches: 5. The CDR3 is 14 residues long. This chain connects TRBV6-5 to TRBJ1-5; TRBD1 aligns across 7 bases. The sequence was obtained from an older woman with COVID-19, enrolled during active disease. The sequencing sample was made of peripheral blood. CDR3 sequence (DNA): TGTGCCAGCAGTTACGGGCAGGGGGGACAGCCCCAGCATTTT. This codes for CASSYGQGGQPQHF.